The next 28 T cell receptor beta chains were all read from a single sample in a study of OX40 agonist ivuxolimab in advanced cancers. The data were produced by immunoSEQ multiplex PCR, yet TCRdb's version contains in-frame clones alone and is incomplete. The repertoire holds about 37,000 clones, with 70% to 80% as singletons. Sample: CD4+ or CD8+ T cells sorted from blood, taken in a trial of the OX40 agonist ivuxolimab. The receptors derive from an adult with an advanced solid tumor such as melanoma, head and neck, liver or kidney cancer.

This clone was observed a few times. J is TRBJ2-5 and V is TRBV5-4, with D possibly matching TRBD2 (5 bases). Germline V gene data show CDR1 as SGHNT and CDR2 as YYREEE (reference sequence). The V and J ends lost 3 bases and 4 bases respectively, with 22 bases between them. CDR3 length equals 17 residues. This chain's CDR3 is CASSSGEGSNKRETQYF. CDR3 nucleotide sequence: TGTGCCAGCAGCTCTGGTGAAGGGAGCAACAAGAGAGAGACCCAGTACTTC.

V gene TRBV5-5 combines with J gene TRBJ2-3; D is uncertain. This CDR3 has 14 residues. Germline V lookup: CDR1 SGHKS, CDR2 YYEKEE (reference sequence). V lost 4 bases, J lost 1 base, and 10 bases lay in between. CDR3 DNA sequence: TGTGCCAGCAGCCCTGGTCGCGGCACAGATACGCAGTATTTT. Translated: CASSPGRGTDTQYF.

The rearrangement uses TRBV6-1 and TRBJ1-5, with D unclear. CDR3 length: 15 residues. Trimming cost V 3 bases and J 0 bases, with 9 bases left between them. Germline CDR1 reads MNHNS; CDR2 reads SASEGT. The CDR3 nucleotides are TGTGCCAGCAGTGAGTCAGATTATAGCAATCAGCCCCAGCATTTT. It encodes CASSESDYSNQPQHF.

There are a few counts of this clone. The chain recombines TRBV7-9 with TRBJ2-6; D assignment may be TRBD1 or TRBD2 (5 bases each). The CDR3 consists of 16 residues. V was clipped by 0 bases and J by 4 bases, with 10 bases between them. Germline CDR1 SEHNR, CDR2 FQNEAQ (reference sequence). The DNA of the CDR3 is TGTGCCAGCAGCTTAGCGGGACCTAGGGGGGCCAACGTCCTGACTTTC. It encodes CASSLAGPRGANVLTF.

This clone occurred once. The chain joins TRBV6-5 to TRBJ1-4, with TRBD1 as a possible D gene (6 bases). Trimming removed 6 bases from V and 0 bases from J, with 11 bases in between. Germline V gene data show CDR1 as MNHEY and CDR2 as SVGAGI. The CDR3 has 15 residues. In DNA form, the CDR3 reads TGTGCCAGCAGGGGACATGACGCAACTAATGAAAAACTGTTTTTT. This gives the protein CASRGHDATNEKLFF.

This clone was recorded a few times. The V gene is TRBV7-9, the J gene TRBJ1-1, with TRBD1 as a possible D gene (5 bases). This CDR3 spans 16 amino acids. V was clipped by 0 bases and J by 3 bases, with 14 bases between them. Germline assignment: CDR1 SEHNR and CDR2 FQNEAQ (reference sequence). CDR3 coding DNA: TGTGCCAGCAGCTTAGCGCAGGGAGGGCCTGACACTGAAGCTTTCTTT. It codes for CASSLAQGGPDTEAFF.

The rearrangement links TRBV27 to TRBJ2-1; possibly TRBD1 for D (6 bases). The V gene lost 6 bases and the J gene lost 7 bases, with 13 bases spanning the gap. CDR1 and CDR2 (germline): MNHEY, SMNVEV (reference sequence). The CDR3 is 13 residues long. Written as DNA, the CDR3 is TGTGCCAGCAGAAGGGGGAGATCGAATGAGCAGTTCTTC. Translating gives CASRRGRSNEQFF.

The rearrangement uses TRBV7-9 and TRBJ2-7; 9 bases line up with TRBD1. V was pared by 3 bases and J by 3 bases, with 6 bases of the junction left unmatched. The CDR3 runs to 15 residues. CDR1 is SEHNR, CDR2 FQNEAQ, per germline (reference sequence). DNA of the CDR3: TGTGCCAGCAGCTTGGGACAGGGTGGGGTCTACGAGCAGTACTTC. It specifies CASSLGQGGVYEQYF. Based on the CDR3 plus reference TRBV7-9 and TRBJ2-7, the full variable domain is DTGVSQNPRHKITKRGQNVTFRCDPISEHNRLYWYRQTLGQGPEFLTYFQNEAQLEKSRLLSDRFSAERPKGSFSTLEIQRTEQGDSAMYLCASSLGQGGVYEQYFGPGTRLTVT.

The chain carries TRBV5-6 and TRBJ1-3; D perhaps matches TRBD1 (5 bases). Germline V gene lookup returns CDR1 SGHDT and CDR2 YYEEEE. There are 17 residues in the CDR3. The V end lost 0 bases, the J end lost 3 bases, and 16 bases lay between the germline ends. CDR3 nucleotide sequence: TGTGCCAGCAGCTTGGCCGTTCGGGGGTCGGGTGGAAACACCATATATTTT. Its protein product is CASSLAVRGSGGNTIYF. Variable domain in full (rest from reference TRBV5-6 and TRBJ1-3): DAGVTQSPTHLIKTRGQQVTLRCSPKSGHDTVSWYQQALGQGPQFIFQYYEEEERQRGNFPDRFSGHQFPNYSSELNVNALLLGDSALYLCASSLAVRGSGGNTIYFGEGSWLTVV.

The CDR3, as DNA: TGTGCCAGCAGCTTAGAAAAGAGCAGAGACTCCTACAATGAGCAGTTCTTC. As protein: CASSLEKSRDSYNEQFF. The chain uses TRBV13 and TRBJ2-1; D is ambiguous. V lost 1 base and J 0 bases, leaving 13 bases between the germline ends. Germline lookup yields CDR1 PRHDT and CDR2 FYEKMQ (reference sequence). The CDR3 is 17 residues long.

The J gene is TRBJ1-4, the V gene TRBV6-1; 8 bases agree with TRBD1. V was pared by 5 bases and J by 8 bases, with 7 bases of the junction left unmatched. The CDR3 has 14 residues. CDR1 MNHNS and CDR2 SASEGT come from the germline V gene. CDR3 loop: CASSPTGEVEKLFF. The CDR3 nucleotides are TGTGCCAGCAGTCCGACAGGGGAGGTCGAAAAACTGTTTTTT.

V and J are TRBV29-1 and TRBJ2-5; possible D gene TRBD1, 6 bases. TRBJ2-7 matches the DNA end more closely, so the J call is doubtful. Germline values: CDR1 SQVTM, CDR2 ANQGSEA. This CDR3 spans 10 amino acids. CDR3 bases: TGCAGCGTTGCAGGGGACGAGCAGTACTTC. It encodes CSVAGDEQYF.

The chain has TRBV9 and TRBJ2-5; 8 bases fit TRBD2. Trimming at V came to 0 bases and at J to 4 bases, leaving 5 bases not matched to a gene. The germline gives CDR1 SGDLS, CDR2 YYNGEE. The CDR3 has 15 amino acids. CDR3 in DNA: TGTGCCAGCAGCGTAGGGGGGACTAGTAGAGAGACCCAGTACTTC. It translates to CASSVGGTSRETQYF. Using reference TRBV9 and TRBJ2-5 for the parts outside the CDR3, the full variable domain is DSGVTQTPKHLITATGQRVTLRCSPRSGDLSVYWYQQSLDQGLQFLIQYYNGEERAKGNILERFSAQQFPDLHSELNLSSLELGDSALYFCASSVGGTSRETQYFGPGTRLLVL.

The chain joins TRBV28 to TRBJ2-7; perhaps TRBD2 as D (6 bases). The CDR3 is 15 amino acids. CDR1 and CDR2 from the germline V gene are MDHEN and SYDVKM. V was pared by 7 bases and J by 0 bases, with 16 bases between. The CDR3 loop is CASNPHGGSSYEQYF. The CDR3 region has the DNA TGTGCCAGCAATCCCCACGGGGGAAGCTCCTACGAGCAGTACTTC.

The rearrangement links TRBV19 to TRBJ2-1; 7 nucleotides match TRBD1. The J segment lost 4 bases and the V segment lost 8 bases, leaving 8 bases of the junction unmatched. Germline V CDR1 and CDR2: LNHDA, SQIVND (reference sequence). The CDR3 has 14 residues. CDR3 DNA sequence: TGTGCCAGTTCTCGGACAGGTCAATACAATGAGCAGTTCTTC. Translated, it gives CASSRTGQYNEQFF.

CDR3 coding DNA: TGCAGCGTCTTAGGGGGCAGCTCCTACGAGCAGTACTTC. It yields the protein CSVLGGSSYEQYF. V and J are TRBV29-1 and TRBJ2-7, with 7 bases that match TRBD1. Germline CDR1 is SQVTM and CDR2 is ANQGSEA. This CDR3 spans 13 amino acids. V shed 6 bases, J shed 0 bases, and the junction held 5 bases outside the gene matches.

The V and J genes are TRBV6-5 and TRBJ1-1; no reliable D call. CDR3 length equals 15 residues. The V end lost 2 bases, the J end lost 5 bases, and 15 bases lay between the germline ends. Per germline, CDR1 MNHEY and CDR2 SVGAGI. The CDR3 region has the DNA TGTGCCAGCAGTTACAGCCGGACTGCGGGTACTGAAGCTTTCTTT. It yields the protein CASSYSRTAGTEAFF.

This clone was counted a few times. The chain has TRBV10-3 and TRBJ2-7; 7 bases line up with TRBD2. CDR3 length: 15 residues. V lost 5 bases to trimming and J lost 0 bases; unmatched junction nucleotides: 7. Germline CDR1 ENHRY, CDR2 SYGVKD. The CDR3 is CAISPTSETSYEQYF. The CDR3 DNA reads TGTGCCATCAGTCCAACTAGCGAGACCTCCTACGAGCAGTACTTC.

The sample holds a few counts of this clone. The DNA of the CDR3 is TGTGCCAGCAGTTGGACTAGCGGTATCACAGATACGCAGTATTTT. This sequence encodes CASSWTSGITDTQYF. The chain recombines TRBV2 with TRBJ2-3; the match to TRBD2 covers 10 bases. The CDR3 totals 15 residues. Per germline, CDR1 SNHLY and CDR2 FYNNEI. J was trimmed by 2 bases and V by 5 bases; bases with no gene match: 4.

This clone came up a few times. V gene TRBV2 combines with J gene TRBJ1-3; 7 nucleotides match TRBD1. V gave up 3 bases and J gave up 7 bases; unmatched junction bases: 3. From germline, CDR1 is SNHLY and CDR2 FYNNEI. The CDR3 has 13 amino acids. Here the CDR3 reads CASSEGRGNTIYF. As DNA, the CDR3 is TGTGCCAGCAGTGAGGGCAGGGGGAACACCATATATTTT.

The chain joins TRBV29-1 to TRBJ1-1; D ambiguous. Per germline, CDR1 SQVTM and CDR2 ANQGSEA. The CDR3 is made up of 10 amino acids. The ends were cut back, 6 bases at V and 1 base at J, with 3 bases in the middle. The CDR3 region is CSVQNTEAFF. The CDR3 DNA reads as TGCAGCGTCCAGAACACTGAAGCTTTCTTT.

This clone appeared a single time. CDR3 sequence (DNA): TGTGCCAGCAGCTTAATTCCCGGCACTGAAGCTTTCTTT. Translating gives CASSLIPGTEAFF. The V gene is TRBV11-3, the J gene TRBJ1-1; D remains ambiguous. Germline loops: CDR1 SGHNT, CDR2 YENEEA. The length of the CDR3 is 13 residues. V was cut by 2 bases and J by 4 bases, with 8 bases left in between.

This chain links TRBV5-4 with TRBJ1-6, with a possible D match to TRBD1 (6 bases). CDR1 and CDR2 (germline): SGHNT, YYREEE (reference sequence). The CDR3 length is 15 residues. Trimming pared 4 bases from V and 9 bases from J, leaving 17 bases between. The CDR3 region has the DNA TGTGCCAGCAGCCCACAGGGAATCGGCAGTTCACCCCTCCACTTT. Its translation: CASSPQGIGSSPLHF.

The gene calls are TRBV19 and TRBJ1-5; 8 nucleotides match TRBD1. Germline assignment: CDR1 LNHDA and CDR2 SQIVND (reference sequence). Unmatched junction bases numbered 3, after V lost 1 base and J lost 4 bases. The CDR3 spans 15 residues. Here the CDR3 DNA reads TGTGCCAGTAGTATAGGGTGGGACAGGAATCAGCCCCAGCATTTT. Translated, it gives CASSIGWDRNQPQHF. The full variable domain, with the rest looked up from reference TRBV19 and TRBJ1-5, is DGGITQSPKYLFRKEGQNVTLSCEQNLNHDAMYWYRQDPGQGLRLIYYSQIVNDFQKGDIAEGYSVSREKKESFPLTVTSAQKNPTAFYLCASSIGWDRNQPQHFGDGTRLSIL.

The CDR3 reads CASNGQGYNLGNTEAFF. The CDR3 DNA sequence: TGTGCCAGTAATGGACAGGGGTACAACCTCGGGAACACTGAAGCTTTCTTT. The rearrangement uses TRBV19 and TRBJ1-1, with TRBD1 matching over 9 bases. The trim removed 7 bases at V and 1 base at J, leaving 13 bases unmatched. The germline V gene has CDR1 LNHDA and CDR2 SQIVND (reference sequence). The CDR3 is 17 amino acids.

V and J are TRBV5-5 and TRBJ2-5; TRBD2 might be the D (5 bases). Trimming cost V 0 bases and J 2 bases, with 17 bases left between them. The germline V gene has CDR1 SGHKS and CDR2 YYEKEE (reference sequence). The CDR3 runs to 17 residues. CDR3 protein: CASSLGGSWVEQETQYF. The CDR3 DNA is TGTGCCAGCAGCTTGGGCGGGTCTTGGGTTGAACAAGAGACCCAGTACTTC.

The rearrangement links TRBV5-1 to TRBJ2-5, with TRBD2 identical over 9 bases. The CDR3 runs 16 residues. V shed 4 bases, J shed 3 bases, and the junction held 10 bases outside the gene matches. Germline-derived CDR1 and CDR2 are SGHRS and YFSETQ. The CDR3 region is CASSPCCGGVKETQYF. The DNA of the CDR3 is TGCGCCAGCAGCCCATGTTGCGGGGGGGTAAAAGAGACCCAGTACTTC.

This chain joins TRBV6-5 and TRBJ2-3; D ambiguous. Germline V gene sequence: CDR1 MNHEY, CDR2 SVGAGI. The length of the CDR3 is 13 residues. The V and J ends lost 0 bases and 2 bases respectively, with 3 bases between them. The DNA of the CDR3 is TGTGCCAGCAGTTACTCTCACACAGATACGCAGTATTTT. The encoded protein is CASSYSHTDTQYF.